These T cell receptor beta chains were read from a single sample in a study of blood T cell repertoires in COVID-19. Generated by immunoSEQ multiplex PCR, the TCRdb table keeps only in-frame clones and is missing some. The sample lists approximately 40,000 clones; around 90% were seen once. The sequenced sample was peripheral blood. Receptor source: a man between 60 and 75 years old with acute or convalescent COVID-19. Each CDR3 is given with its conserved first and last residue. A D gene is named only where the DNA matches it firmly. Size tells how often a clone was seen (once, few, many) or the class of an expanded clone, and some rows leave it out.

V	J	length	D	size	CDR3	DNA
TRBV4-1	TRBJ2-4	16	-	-	CASSQEDSLAKNIQYF	TGCGCCAGCAGCCAAGAAGACTCATTAGCCAAAAACATTCAGTACTTC
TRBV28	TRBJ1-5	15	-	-	CASSLPPQGNQPQHF	TGTGCCAGCAGTTTACCCCCCCAGGGGAATCAGCCCCAGCATTTT
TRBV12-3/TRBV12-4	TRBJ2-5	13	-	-	CASSLAGEREQYF	TGTGCCAGCAGTTTAGCGGGCGAGAGGGAACAGTACTTC
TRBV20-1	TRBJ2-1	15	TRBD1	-	CSASFPGQGTNEQFF	TGCAGTGCTAGTTTCCCGGGACAGGGGACTAATGAGCAGTTCTTC
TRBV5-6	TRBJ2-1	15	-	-	CASKAIARRWDEQFF	TGTGCCAGCAAAGCAATAGCGAGAAGGTGGGATGAGCAGTTCTTC
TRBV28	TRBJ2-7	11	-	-	CASSLPPGEYF	TGTGCCAGCAGTTTACCCCCAGGGGAGTACTTC
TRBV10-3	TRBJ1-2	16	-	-	CAISETERSANYGYTF	TGTGCCATCAGTGAGACGGAGCGGTCAGCTAACTATGGCTACACCTTC
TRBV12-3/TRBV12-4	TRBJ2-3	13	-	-	CASSSTERDTQYF	TGTGCCAGCAGTTCGACCGAGAGGGATACGCAGTATTTT
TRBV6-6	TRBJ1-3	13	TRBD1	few	CASSRDSRNTIYF	TGTGCCAGCAGCCGGGACAGTAGAAACACCATATATTTT
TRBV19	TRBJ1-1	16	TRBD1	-	CASSIDGTGGRTEAFF	TGTGCCAGTAGTATAGACGGGACAGGAGGTAGGACTGAAGCTTTCTTT
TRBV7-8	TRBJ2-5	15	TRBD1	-	CASSSNRGSWETQYF	TGTGCCAGCAGCTCAAACAGGGGAAGTTGGGAGACCCAGTACTTC
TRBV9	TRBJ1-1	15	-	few	CASSPAVIVNTEAFF	TGTGCCAGCAGCCCCGCGGTGATAGTGAACACTGAAGCTTTCTTT
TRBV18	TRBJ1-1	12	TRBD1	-	CASSSKDREAFF	TGTGCCAGCTCATCCAAGGACAGGGAAGCTTTCTTT
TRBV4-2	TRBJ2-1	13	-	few	CASSHTSGNEQFF	TGTGCCAGCAGCCACACAAGCGGCAATGAGCAGTTCTTC
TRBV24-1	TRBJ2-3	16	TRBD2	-	CATSDPGLAGGDTQYF	TGTGCCACCAGTGACCCCGGCCTAGCGGGAGGCGATACGCAGTATTTT
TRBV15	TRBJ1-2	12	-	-	CATSNYRVSYTF	TGTGCCACCAGCAACTACAGGGTTAGCTACACCTTC